Given below is one T cell receptor (beta chain) in context. The data were obtained in a study of CD8 T cells in Susac syndrome. The overall study: Among the sequenced Susac syndrome patients, roughly six had active disease while eight or nine were in remission.

The CDR3 runs to 15 residues. CDR1 is GTSNPN and CDR2 is SVGIG in the germline V gene (reference sequence). Deletions cut 3 bases from V and 6 bases from J, with 15 bases between. Random hexamers were used to reverse transcribe an amount of roughly 0.45 to 1 ug RNA. By means of immunoSEQ multiplex PCR, TCR beta CDR3 spanning 54 Vbeta and 13 Jbeta underwent amplification. TCRdb re-derived calls from the immunoSEQ multiplex PCR reads in MiXCR, one entry per CDR3 protein. The sample carries under 200,000 distinct CDR3 sequences, 90% to 97% recorded once. The CD8+ and CD4+ T cells were negatively isolated, with the TEMRA cells enriched by FACS.

The sequencing sample was made of CD4+ T cells from PBMCs. This sequence originates from a human donor with Susac syndrome. This rearrangement joins TRBV30 to TRBJ2-6; D is possibly TRBD1 (5 bases). The CDR3 is CAWRSGFIPANVLTF. As DNA, the CDR3 is TGTGCCTGGAGGTCAGGGTTCATTCCGGCCAACGTCCTGACTTTC.